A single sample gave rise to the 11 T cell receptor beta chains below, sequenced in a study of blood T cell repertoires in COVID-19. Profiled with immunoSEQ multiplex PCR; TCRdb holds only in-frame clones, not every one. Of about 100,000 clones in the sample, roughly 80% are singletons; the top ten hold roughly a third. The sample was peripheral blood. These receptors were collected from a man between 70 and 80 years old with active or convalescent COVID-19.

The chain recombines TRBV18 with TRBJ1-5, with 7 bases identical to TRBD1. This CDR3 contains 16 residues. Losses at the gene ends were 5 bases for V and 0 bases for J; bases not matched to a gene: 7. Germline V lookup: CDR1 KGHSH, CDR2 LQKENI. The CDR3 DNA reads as TGTGCCAGCTCAAAAGGGGGCACAAATAGCAATCAGCCCCAGCATTTT. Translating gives CASSKGGTNSNQPQHF.

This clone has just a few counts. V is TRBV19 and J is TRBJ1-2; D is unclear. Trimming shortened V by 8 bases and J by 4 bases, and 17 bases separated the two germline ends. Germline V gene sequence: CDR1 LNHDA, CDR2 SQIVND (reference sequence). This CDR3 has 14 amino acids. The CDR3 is CASSPLRRAYGYTF. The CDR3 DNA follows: TGTGCCAGTTCTCCCCTTCGGAGGGCCTATGGCTACACCTTC.

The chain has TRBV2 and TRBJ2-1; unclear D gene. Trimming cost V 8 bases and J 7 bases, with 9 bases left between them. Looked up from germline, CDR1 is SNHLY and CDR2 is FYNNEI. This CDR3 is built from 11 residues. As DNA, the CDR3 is TGTGCCAGCGGAGAGATGAATGAGCAGTTCTTC. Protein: CASGEMNEQFF.

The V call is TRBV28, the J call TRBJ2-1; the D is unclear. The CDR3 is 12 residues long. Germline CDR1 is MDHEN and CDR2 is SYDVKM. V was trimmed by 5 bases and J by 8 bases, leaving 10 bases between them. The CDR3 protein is CASSTVGDEQFF. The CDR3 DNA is TGTGCCAGCAGTACCGTAGGAGATGAGCAGTTCTTC.

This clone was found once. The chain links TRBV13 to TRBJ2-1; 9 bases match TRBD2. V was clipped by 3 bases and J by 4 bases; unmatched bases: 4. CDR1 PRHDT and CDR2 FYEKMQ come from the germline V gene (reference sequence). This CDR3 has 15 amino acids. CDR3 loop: CASSLASGMYNEQFF. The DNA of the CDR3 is TGTGCCAGCAGCTTGGCTAGCGGGATGTACAATGAGCAGTTCTTC.

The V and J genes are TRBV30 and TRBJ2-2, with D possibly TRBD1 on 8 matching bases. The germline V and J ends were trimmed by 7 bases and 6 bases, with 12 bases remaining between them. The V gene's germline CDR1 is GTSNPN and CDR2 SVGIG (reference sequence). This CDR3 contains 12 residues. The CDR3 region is CAFTGGAGELFF. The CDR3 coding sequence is TGTGCCTTTACAGGGGGGGCCGGGGAGCTGTTTTTT.

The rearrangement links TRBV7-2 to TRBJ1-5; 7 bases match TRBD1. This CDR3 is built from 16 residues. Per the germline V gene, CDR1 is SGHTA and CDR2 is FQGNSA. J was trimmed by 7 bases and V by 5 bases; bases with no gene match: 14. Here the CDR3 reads CASSTMTGYSLQPQHF. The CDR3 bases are TGTGCCAGCAGCACTATGACAGGGTATTCCCTACAGCCCCAGCATTTT.

DNA for the CDR3: TGTGCCAGCAGTGAATTGTACTTCTACGAGCAGTACTTC. Protein: CASSELYFYEQYF. The chain uses TRBV6-1 and TRBJ2-7, with D hard to call. Trimming left V 2 bases short and J 3 bases short, with 8 bases between. The length of the CDR3 is 13 residues. The V gene's germline CDR1 is MNHNS and CDR2 SASEGT.

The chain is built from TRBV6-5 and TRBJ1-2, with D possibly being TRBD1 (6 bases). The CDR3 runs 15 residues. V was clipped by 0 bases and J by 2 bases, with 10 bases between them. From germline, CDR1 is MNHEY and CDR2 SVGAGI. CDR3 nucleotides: TGTGCCAGCAGTTACTCAGGGGGAAACAACTATGGCTACACCTTC. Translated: CASSYSGGNNYGYTF.

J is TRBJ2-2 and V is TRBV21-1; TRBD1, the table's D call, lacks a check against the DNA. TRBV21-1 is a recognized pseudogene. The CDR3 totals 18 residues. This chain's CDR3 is CASSISTGGAYGAGELFF. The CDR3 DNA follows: TGTGCCAGCAGTATATCGACAGGGGGCGCATATGGGGCCGGGGAGCTGTTTTTT.

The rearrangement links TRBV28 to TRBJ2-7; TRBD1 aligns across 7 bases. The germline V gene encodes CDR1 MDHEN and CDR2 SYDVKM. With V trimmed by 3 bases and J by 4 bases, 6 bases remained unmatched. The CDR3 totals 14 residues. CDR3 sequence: CASSLLQGNYEQYF. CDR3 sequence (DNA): TGTGCCAGCAGTTTGCTACAGGGGAATTACGAGCAGTACTTC.